A single sample gave rise to the 25 T cell receptor beta chains below, sequenced in a study of OX40 agonist ivuxolimab in advanced cancers. Profiled with immunoSEQ multiplex PCR; TCRdb holds only in-frame clones, not every one. The sample comprises roughly 27,000 clones, about 76% of which are singletons, and 32% rests with the top ten. Sequenced here: CD4+ or CD8+ T cells sorted from blood, sampled in a trial of the OX40 agonist ivuxolimab. These receptors all come from an adult with an advanced solid tumor such as melanoma, head and neck, liver or kidney cancer.

The table lists this clone with a count of one. V usage is TRBV11-2 and J usage is TRBJ2-7, with 11 bases that match TRBD1. The CDR3 spans 16 residues. Germline trimming cut 5 bases from V and 0 bases from J; bases unmatched to any gene: 6. Germline CDR1 is SGHAT and CDR2 is FQNNGV. CDR3 nucleotide sequence: TGTGCCAGCAGCCTCGGGACAGGGGGTTTCTCCTACGAGCAGTACTTC. It translates to CASSLGTGGFSYEQYF.

The chain employs TRBV6-5 and TRBJ2-7, with D possibly matching TRBD1 (5 bases). Germline CDR1 MNHEY, CDR2 SVGAGI. The CDR3 runs 14 residues. The V end lost 0 bases, the J end lost 5 bases, and 11 bases lay between the germline ends. CDR3 nucleotide sequence: TGTGCCAGCAGTTACTCGGGCCAGGGTGACGAGCAGTACTTC. Protein sequence: CASSYSGQGDEQYF.

The V gene is TRBV7-8, the J gene TRBJ2-1; 12 bases align to TRBD2. J was trimmed by 4 bases and V by 1 base; bases with no gene match: 11. CDR1 is SGHVS, CDR2 FQNEAQ, per germline. The CDR3 sequence is 19 residues long. As DNA, the CDR3 is TGTGCCAGCAGCTTAGTGGGTGAGACTAGCGGGAGTGGGTACAATGAGCAGTTCTTC. Encoded protein: CASSLVGETSGSGYNEQFF. Supplemented by reference TRBV7-8 and TRBJ2-1, the full variable domain reads GAGVSQSPRYKVAKRGQDVALRCDPISGHVSLFWYQQALGQGPEFLTYFQNEAQLDKSGLPSDRFFAERPEGSVSTLKIQRTQQEDSAVYLCASSLVGETSGSGYNEQFFGPGTRLTVL.

The chain uses TRBV5-1 and TRBJ2-7; the match to TRBD1 covers 7 bases. The junction had 4 bases not matched to a gene; V was cut back by 0 bases and J by 4 bases. Germline V lookup: CDR1 SGHRS, CDR2 YFSETQ. The CDR3 sequence is 14 residues long. DNA for the CDR3: TGCGCCAGCAGCTTGGCAGCAGGGGGTTACGAGCAGTACTTC. This encodes CASSLAAGGYEQYF.

CDR3 coding DNA: TGTGCCAGCAGCTTAGACGCAGATACGCAGTATTTT. Translation gives CASSLDADTQYF. The V call is TRBV7-8, the J call TRBJ2-3; D is unresolved. The ends were cut back, 1 base at V and 4 bases at J, with 3 bases in the middle. The CDR3 has 12 amino acids. Per the germline V gene, CDR1 is SGHVS and CDR2 is FQNEAQ.

The V and J genes are TRBV30 and TRBJ2-2; D ambiguous. V lost 4 bases and J 0 bases, leaving 9 bases between the germline ends. Germline CDR1 and CDR2: GTSNPN and SVGIG (reference sequence). CDR3 length: 14 residues. The CDR3: CAWMYASNTGELFF. The CDR3, as DNA: TGTGCCTGGATGTACGCTTCGAACACCGGGGAGCTGTTTTTT.

This clone has just a few counts. The chain carries TRBV10-3 and TRBJ1-2, with D uncertain. The length of the CDR3 is 15 residues. Germline loops: CDR1 ENHRY, CDR2 SYGVKD. The V end was cut by 2 bases, the J end by 4 bases, with 14 bases between. The CDR3 loop reads CAISESEGLGYGYTF. In DNA form, the CDR3 reads TGTGCCATCAGTGAGAGTGAGGGCCTCGGCTATGGCTACACCTTC.

V usage is TRBV7-8 and J usage is TRBJ2-5; the D gene is possibly TRBD1 (6 bases). CDR1 and CDR2 from the germline V gene are SGHVS and FQNEAQ. The CDR3 totals 15 residues. With 2 bases removed from V and 4 bases from J, the gap between germline ends came to 14 bases. The CDR3 DNA sequence: TGTGCCAGCAGCTTATCATATGGCAGGGGAGAGACCCAGTACTTC. It is translated as CASSLSYGRGETQYF.

The V call is TRBV30, the J call TRBJ1-5, with D maybe TRBD1 (5 bases). The germline CDR1 and CDR2 sequences are GTSNPN and SVGIG (reference sequence). V lost 0 bases and J 7 bases, leaving 10 bases between the germline ends. This CDR3 has 13 amino acids. This CDR3 is CAWSVQGWQPQHF. The CDR3 region has the DNA TGTGCCTGGAGTGTGCAGGGATGGCAGCCCCAGCATTTT.

V and J are TRBV7-9 and TRBJ2-1; 7 positions match TRBD2. Trimming took 5 bases from V and 0 from J; bases not matched to a gene: 7. The germline V gene has CDR1 SEHNR and CDR2 FQNEAQ (reference sequence). This CDR3 has 16 residues. CDR3 nucleotide sequence: TGTGCCAGCAGCCCCCTTGAGCGGGACTCCTACAATGAGCAGTTCTTC. This encodes CASSPLERDSYNEQFF.

The chain combines TRBV5-4 with TRBJ1-5; 8 bases are a match to TRBD1. Per the germline V gene, CDR1 is SGHNT and CDR2 is YYREEE (reference sequence). The CDR3 extends over 17 amino acids. Trimming removed 0 bases from V and 4 bases from J; junction bases left unmatched: 9. The CDR3 spells CASSLGGRTGTNQPQHF. For the CDR3, the DNA is TGTGCCAGCAGCTTGGGGGGGAGGACAGGGACAAATCAGCCCCAGCATTTT.

The chain carries TRBV19 and TRBJ2-5; D is uncertain. CDR1 is LNHDA and CDR2 is SQIVND in the germline V gene (reference sequence). This CDR3 spans 15 amino acids. The germline V and J ends were trimmed by 3 bases and 5 bases, with 16 bases remaining between them. CDR3 nucleotides: TGTGCCAGTAGTATTAGTCTGCGTGGCGCTGAGACCCAGTACTTC. Amino acids: CASSISLRGAETQYF.

The V and J genes are TRBV7-9 and TRBJ1-1, with D hard to call. Germline loops: CDR1 SEHNR, CDR2 FQNEAQ (reference sequence). The CDR3 has 13 residues. The V gene lost 5 bases and the J gene lost 0 bases, with 7 bases spanning the gap. The CDR3 spells CASSRKLNTEAFF. CDR3 in DNA: TGTGCCAGCAGCAGAAAATTGAACACTGAAGCTTTCTTT.

This clone is a singleton in its sample. The chain combines TRBV5-4 with TRBJ2-3, with 9 bases matching TRBD2. This CDR3 spans 19 amino acids. Germline CDR1 SGHNT, CDR2 YYREEE (reference sequence). The V segment lost 6 bases and the J segment 4 bases; nucleotides outside the gene matches: 21. CDR3 sequence: CASNPHPPSYGLASDTQYF. CDR3 nucleotides: TGTGCCAGCAACCCGCATCCTCCTTCTTACGGACTAGCGTCAGATACGCAGTATTTT.

This clone has only a few counts. This chain connects TRBV14 to TRBJ2-1; D gene uncertain. Germline CDR1 and CDR2: SGHDN and FVKESK. CDR3 length: 15 residues. V lost 3 bases and J lost 3, with 12 bases in between. CDR3 nucleotides: TGTGCCAGCAGCCAGGGAATGGGATACTACAATGAGCAGTTCTTC. This sequence encodes CASSQGMGYYNEQFF.

This clone came up a few times. The chain combines TRBV11-2 with TRBJ2-7; 12 nucleotides match TRBD1. Germline V gene data show CDR1 as SGHAT and CDR2 as FQNNGV. There are 17 residues in the CDR3. After removal of 5 bases from V and 1 base from J, the junction contained 9 bases not matched to a gene. The CDR3 DNA reads TGTGCCAGCAGCCTCGGGACAGGGGGCGATCATTCCTACGAGCAGTACTTC. Protein product: CASSLGTGGDHSYEQYF.

This chain joins TRBV29-1 and TRBJ2-5; tentative D call: TRBD1 (6 bases). Germline CDR1 is SQVTM and CDR2 is ANQGSEA. This CDR3 is 15 amino acids long. Trimming cost V 1 base and J 1 base, with 13 bases left between them. This CDR3 is CSVEVDRLIQETQYF. The CDR3 coding sequence is TGCAGCGTTGAAGTGGACAGACTAATCCAAGAGACCCAGTACTTC.

CDR3 protein: CASSLGQEVVAGGDTQYF. CDR3 DNA sequence: TGTGCCAGCAGCTTAGGACAGGAGGTGGTAGCGGGAGGGGATACGCAGTATTTT. This chain connects TRBV13 to TRBJ2-3; 11 bases map to TRBD2. The length of the CDR3 is 18 residues. Germline CDR1 PRHDT, CDR2 FYEKMQ (reference sequence). V gave up 0 bases and J gave up 6 bases; unmatched junction bases: 11.

By sample fraction, this clone is medium-sized. The chain is built from TRBV5-6 and TRBJ1-2; 8 nucleotides align to TRBD1. CDR3 length: 15 amino acids. J lost 3 bases, V lost 4 bases, and 8 bases had no gene match. Germline CDR1 reads SGHDT; CDR2 reads YYEEEE. The CDR3 reads CASSRDRRTYYGYTF. CDR3 bases: TGTGCCAGCAGCCGGGACAGGCGAACGTACTATGGCTACACCTTC.

This clone was picked up one time. This sequence joins TRBV5-6 and TRBJ2-2; D gene uncertain. CDR3 length equals 12 residues. The germline CDR1 and CDR2 sequences are SGHDT and YYEEEE. Trimming cost V 1 base and J 6 bases, with 4 bases left between them. The DNA of the CDR3 is TGTGCCAGCAGCTTGCAGTCCGGGGAGCTGTTTTTT. Translating it yields CASSLQSGELFF.

The chain recombines TRBV9 with TRBJ2-3, with D perhaps matching TRBD1 (6 bases). The CDR3 has 16 residues. V shed 2 bases and J shed 3 bases, with 16 bases lying between them. Germline CDR1 SGDLS, CDR2 YYNGEE. Written as DNA, the CDR3 is TGTGCCAGCAGCGTTGATGCAGGGGTTTGGACAGATACGCAGTATTTT. Translation gives CASSVDAGVWTDTQYF.

The chain carries TRBV28 and TRBJ2-5; 13 nucleotides align to TRBD2. Germline V gene sequence: CDR1 MDHEN, CDR2 SYDVKM. J was trimmed by 2 bases and V by 6 bases; bases with no gene match: 12. CDR3 length: 18 residues. The CDR3 region is CASSPTSGRAVKQETQYF. CDR3 in DNA: TGTGCCAGCAGCCCTACTAGCGGGAGGGCCGTAAAGCAAGAGACCCAGTACTTC.

The chain uses TRBV13 and TRBJ1-2; D remains ambiguous. This CDR3 has 13 amino acids. V was shortened by 2 bases and J by 3 bases, with 7 bases between the two germline ends. Germline V gives CDR1 PRHDT, CDR2 FYEKMQ (reference sequence). CDR3 in DNA: TGTGCCAGCAGCTTACGCAATCACTATGGCTACACCTTC. This codes for CASSLRNHYGYTF.

The chain couples TRBV7-6 to TRBJ2-1; D not certain. This CDR3 has 14 residues. V was cut by 3 bases and J by 3 bases, with 9 bases left in between. Germline assignment: CDR1 SGHVS and CDR2 FNYEAQ. The chain's CDR3 is CASSFGGSYNEQFF. The CDR3 DNA reads as TGTGCCAGCAGCTTTGGTGGCAGCTACAATGAGCAGTTCTTC.

This clone was counted between two and nine times. The chain carries TRBV19 and TRBJ2-7; TRBD2 aligns across 8 bases. The CDR3 is 14 residues long. Germline-derived CDR1 and CDR2 are LNHDA and SQIVND (reference sequence). The V gene end was trimmed by 7 bases and the J gene end by 1 base; junction bases not matched to a gene: 6. The CDR3 reads CASTVTSASYEQYF. CDR3 DNA: TGTGCCAGTACGGTGACTAGCGCTTCCTACGAGCAGTACTTC.